Listed here are 29 T cell receptor beta chains from one sample, sequenced in a study of shared clonotypes between healthy human individuals. Only in-frame clones appear in the TCRdb table, and some are missing; sequencing was by immunoSEQ multiplex PCR. This table has 800,000 or so clones, 96% appearing once. Positive CCR7 selection of CD45RO-negative cells yielded the naive CD8 cells, and terminally differentiated effector memory CD45RA+ cells were excluded. Sequenced material: naive CD8+ T cells sorted from blood. Receptors were obtained from a man aged 25-40 years in good health.

V gene TRBV7-9 combines with J gene TRBJ2-7; 13 bases fit TRBD2. V trimming: 2 bases; J trimming: 5 bases; junction bases outside the gene matches: 15. Looked up from germline, CDR1 is SEHNR and CDR2 is FQNEAQ (reference sequence). This CDR3 is built from 19 residues. The CDR3 DNA reads as TGTGCCAGCAGCTTACCCCGGACCGGTGGAGGGACTAGCGGGGACGAGCAGTACTTC. Translating gives CASSLPRTGGGTSGDEQYF.

This chain joins TRBV9 and TRBJ2-7; no firm D call. There are 13 residues in the CDR3. V lost 0 bases to trimming and J lost 3 bases, with 7 bases between them. CDR1 is SGDLS and CDR2 is YYNGEE in the germline V gene. This chain's CDR3 is CASSVDSNYEQYF. As DNA, the CDR3 is TGTGCCAGCAGCGTAGACAGCAACTACGAGCAGTACTTC.

The rearrangement joins TRBV7-9 to TRBJ2-7; 9 bases are a match to TRBD2. In germline, CDR1 is SEHNR, CDR2 FQNEAQ (reference sequence). The CDR3 is made up of 17 amino acids. After removal of 2 bases from V and 2 bases from J, the junction contained 10 bases not matched to a gene. The CDR3: CASSLSASGAFTYEQYF. In nucleotides, the CDR3 is TGTGCCAGCAGCTTATCTGCTAGCGGGGCTTTCACCTACGAGCAGTACTTC.

This chain uses TRBV27 with TRBJ2-2; D remains ambiguous. This CDR3 spans 14 amino acids. V was trimmed by 4 bases and J by 6 bases, leaving 12 bases between them. Germline-derived CDR1 and CDR2 are MNHEY and SMNVEV (reference sequence). The CDR3 here is CASSYSGLAGELFF. DNA of the CDR3: TGTGCCAGCAGTTACTCCGGGTTAGCCGGGGAGCTGTTTTTT.

V is TRBV11-3 and J is TRBJ2-3, with D possibly being TRBD2 (5 bases). V lost 5 bases, J lost 2 bases, and 11 bases lay in between. Germline CDR1 reads SGHNT; CDR2 reads YENEEA. The CDR3 runs 14 residues. The CDR3 region is CASSQLGPTDTQYF. DNA of the CDR3: TGTGCCAGCAGCCAACTAGGACCCACAGATACGCAGTATTTT.

The rearrangement joins TRBV27 to TRBJ1-5; possible D gene TRBD1, 6 bases. The germline V and J ends were trimmed by 4 bases and 7 bases, with 11 bases remaining between them. Germline CDR1 MNHEY, CDR2 SMNVEV (reference sequence). The CDR3 sequence is 13 residues long. As DNA, the CDR3 is TGTGCCAGCAGTTCTCAGGGGTTCCAGCCCCAGCATTTT. Protein: CASSSQGFQPQHF.

The genes are TRBV27 and TRBJ1-5; D is unclear. The V and J ends lost 2 bases and 5 bases respectively, with 7 bases between them. There are 13 residues in the CDR3. Germline-derived CDR1 and CDR2 are MNHEY and SMNVEV (reference sequence). CDR3 sequence (DNA): TGTGCCAGCAGTTTAAACGCCGATCAGCCCCAGCATTTT. It translates to CASSLNADQPQHF.

The chain combines TRBV27 with TRBJ2-2; TRBD2 matches 9 bases. There are 16 residues in the CDR3. Germline CDR1 is MNHEY and CDR2 is SMNVEV (reference sequence). Trimming at V came to 1 base and at J to 6 bases, leaving 6 bases not matched to a gene. Here the CDR3 reads CASSLWAGGPAGELFF. The CDR3 DNA sequence: TGTGCCAGCAGTTTATGGGCGGGAGGGCCCGCCGGGGAGCTGTTTTTT.

The genes are TRBV7-8 and TRBJ2-7; D not resolved. V dropped 5 bases and J dropped 1 base, with 9 bases sitting between them. The CDR3 covers 13 residues. Looked up from germline, CDR1 is SGHVS and CDR2 is FQNEAQ. The CDR3 protein is CASSPRISYEQYF. The CDR3 nucleotides read TGTGCCAGCAGCCCGCGGATTTCCTACGAGCAGTACTTC.

The rearrangement links TRBV7-8 to TRBJ2-3; TRBD2 agrees at 8 bases. The CDR3 runs 15 residues. The V segment lost 6 bases and the J segment 4 bases; nucleotides outside the gene matches: 9. Germline V gene lookup returns CDR1 SGHVS and CDR2 FQNEAQ. CDR3 sequence reads: CASRSTSGISDTQYF. For the CDR3, the DNA is TGTGCCAGCAGGTCTACTAGCGGTATCTCAGATACGCAGTATTTT.

The chain joins TRBV5-4 to TRBJ2-5; either TRBD1 or TRBD2 may fit D (5 bases each). Trimming removed 0 bases at V and 5 bases at J, with 14 bases between. The CDR3 extends over 15 amino acids. Per germline, CDR1 SGHNT and CDR2 YYREEE (reference sequence). In DNA form, the CDR3 reads TGTGCCAGCAGCTTGGACCCGATGGGGACGGAGACCCAGTACTTC. This codes for CASSLDPMGTETQYF.

The chain combines TRBV11-3 with TRBJ2-2; D not certain. V was trimmed by 5 bases and J by 4 bases, leaving 5 bases between them. The length of the CDR3 is 12 residues. The germline V gene encodes CDR1 SGHNT and CDR2 YENEEA. The CDR3 loop reads CASSLATGELFF. In DNA, the CDR3 is TGTGCCAGCAGCCTGGCCACCGGGGAGCTGTTTTTT.

The rearrangement joins TRBV7-8 to TRBJ2-5, with 10 bases matching TRBD1. Germline V lookup: CDR1 SGHVS, CDR2 FQNEAQ. The CDR3 has 18 residues. J lost 4 bases, V lost 4 bases, and 15 bases had no gene match. Here the CDR3 reads CASSSLNPLTGGRETQYF. The CDR3 region has the DNA TGTGCCAGCAGCTCCCTGAACCCCCTGACAGGGGGCAGAGAGACCCAGTACTTC.

This clone was recorded only once. The rearrangement uses TRBV6-1 and TRBJ2-7; D possibly corresponds to TRBD1 (6 bases). This CDR3 comprises 14 residues. CDR1 MNHNS and CDR2 SASEGT come from the germline V gene. Trimming cost V 5 bases and J 5 bases, with 16 bases left between them. The DNA of the CDR3 is TGTGCCAGCAGTAGGACAGTTCCCTTCCACGAGCAGTACTTC. Its translation is CASSRTVPFHEQYF.

V is TRBV4-1 and J is TRBJ2-7; D is possibly TRBD1 (6 bases). CDR1 and CDR2 (germline): MGHRA, YSYEKL. The CDR3 covers 14 residues. The V end lost 1 base, the J end lost 1 base, and 8 bases lay between the germline ends. This chain's CDR3 is CASSQGTVSYEQYF. In nucleotides, the CDR3 is TGCGCCAGCAGCCAAGGGACAGTTTCCTACGAGCAGTACTTC.

The rearrangement uses TRBV11-2 and TRBJ1-3; TRBD1 might be the D (5 bases). Germline V gives CDR1 SGHAT, CDR2 FQNNGV. There are 14 residues in the CDR3. The germline V and J ends were trimmed by 4 bases and 4 bases, with 11 bases remaining between them. The CDR3 reads CASSSSGSGNTIYF. The DNA for the CDR3 is TGTGCCAGCAGCTCGTCAGGGTCCGGAAACACCATATATTTT. Full variable domain (remainder filled in from reference TRBV11-2 and TRBJ1-3): EAGVAQSPRYKIIEKRQSVAFWCNPISGHATLYWYQQILGQGPKLLIQFQNNGVVDDSQLPKDRFSAERLKGVDSTLKIQPAKLEDSAVYLCASSSSGSGNTIYFGEGSWLTVV.

This chain uses TRBV28 with TRBJ1-5, with 10 positions matching TRBD1. The CDR3 runs to 14 residues. Trimming removed 7 bases from V and 5 bases from J; junction bases left unmatched: 5. The germline gives CDR1 MDHEN, CDR2 SYDVKM. The CDR3 sequence: CASISTGGHQPQHF. CDR3 nucleotides: TGTGCCAGCATTTCGACAGGGGGCCATCAGCCCCAGCATTTT.

The chain's CDR3 is CASRTQGASGYEQYF. For the CDR3, the DNA is TGTGCCAGCAGGACCCAAGGGGCCTCCGGCTACGAGCAGTACTTC. The V call is TRBV27, the J call TRBJ2-7; possibly TRBD1 for D (5 bases). This CDR3 contains 15 residues. Germline V CDR1 and CDR2: MNHEY, SMNVEV (reference sequence). The germline V and J ends were trimmed by 6 bases and 3 bases, with 18 bases remaining between them.

The J gene is TRBJ2-1, the V gene TRBV5-6; D perhaps matches TRBD2 (9 bases). V lost 3 bases, J lost 3 bases, and 25 bases lay in between. CDR1 is SGHDT, CDR2 YYEEEE, per germline. The CDR3 runs to 19 residues. DNA for the CDR3: TGTGCCAGCAGCTCCGGGACAGGCGAAATAGCGGGAGTCTACAATGAGCAGTTCTTC. Translation gives CASSSGTGEIAGVYNEQFF.

V is TRBV6-1 and J is TRBJ1-5, with 9 bases that match TRBD1. CDR3 length: 15 residues. Germline-derived CDR1 and CDR2 are MNHNS and SASEGT. The J segment lost 7 bases and the V segment lost 6 bases, leaving 10 bases of the junction unmatched. Here the CDR3 DNA reads TGTGCCAGCAGACTACAGGGGGCGTGGGGGCAGCCCCAGCATTTT. Protein: CASRLQGAWGQPQHF.

The chain has TRBV7-9 and TRBJ2-7, with 7 bases identical to TRBD2. The germline V gene has CDR1 SEHNR and CDR2 FQNEAQ (reference sequence). This CDR3 has 12 residues. With V trimmed by 1 base and J by 11 bases, 5 bases remained unmatched. CDR3 nucleotide sequence: TGTGCCAGCAGCTTAGATAGACGGGGGGAGTACTTC. Translating gives CASSLDRRGEYF.

The chain couples TRBV7-2 to TRBJ2-1, with D possibly being TRBD1 or TRBD2 (5 bases each). This CDR3 contains 18 residues. Trimming left V 4 bases short and J 10 bases short, with 29 bases between. Germline-derived CDR1 and CDR2 are SGHTA and FQGNSA. CDR3 loop: CASSSPPSAAHRGDEQFF. CDR3 coding DNA: TGTGCCAGCAGCTCACCTCCGTCGGCTGCACACCGAGGGGACGAGCAGTTCTTC.

The gene calls are TRBV16 and TRBJ2-1, with D possibly TRBD1 on 7 matching bases. CDR1 and CDR2 from the germline V gene are KGHSY and FQNENV. Trimming stripped 4 bases from V and 5 bases from J, with 18 bases between. The CDR3 is 16 residues long. CDR3 loop: CASSRPFRGVNNEQFF. The CDR3 DNA follows: TGTGCCAGCAGCCGCCCGTTCAGGGGGGTGAACAATGAGCAGTTCTTC. Using reference TRBV16 and TRBJ2-1 for the parts outside the CDR3, the full variable domain is GEEVAQTPKHLVRGEGQKAKLYCAPIKGHSYVFWYQQVLKNEFKFLISFQNENVFDETGMPKERFSAKCLPNSPCSLEIQATKLEDSAVYFCASSRPFRGVNNEQFFGPGTRLTVL.

Written as DNA, the CDR3 is TGTGCCTGGAGTGTTATCGGAGGGGCCTACGAGCAGTACTTC. Translated, it gives CAWSVIGGAYEQYF. The rearrangement joins TRBV30 to TRBJ2-7, with D possibly matching TRBD2 (6 bases). The CDR3 consists of 14 residues. The V end was cut by 0 bases, the J end by 2 bases, with 11 bases between. Germline V gene sequence: CDR1 GTSNPN, CDR2 SVGIG (reference sequence).

The rearrangement joins TRBV4-1 to TRBJ2-5; 7 bases fit TRBD1. After removal of 0 bases from V and 5 bases from J, the junction contained 0 bases not matched to a gene. Per germline, CDR1 MGHRA and CDR2 YSYEKL. The CDR3 extends over 13 amino acids. The CDR3: CASSQEQGETQYF. The CDR3 DNA is TGCGCCAGCAGCCAAGAACAGGGGGAGACCCAGTACTTC.

V gene TRBV15 combines with J gene TRBJ2-7; TRBD2 might be the D (5 bases). Germline V gene data show CDR1 as LNHNV and CDR2 as YYDKDF (reference sequence). Deletions cut 1 base from V and 6 bases from J, with 10 bases between. The CDR3 runs to 13 residues. CDR3 loop: CATSRGVAGEQYF. CDR3 sequence (DNA): TGTGCCACCAGCAGAGGCGTCGCGGGCGAGCAGTACTTC.

The V gene is TRBV27, the J gene TRBJ2-4, with D maybe TRBD2 (7 bases). Trimming cost V 1 base and J 6 bases, with 13 bases left between them. The CDR3 extends over 15 amino acids. Per germline, CDR1 MNHEY and CDR2 SMNVEV (reference sequence). CDR3 loop: CASSLFSGGSNIQYF. The CDR3 region has the DNA TGTGCCAGCAGTTTATTCTCGGGGGGCTCAAACATTCAGTACTTC.

This rearrangement joins TRBV27 to TRBJ2-1; 9 positions agree with TRBD2. Losses at the gene ends were 2 bases for V and 10 bases for J; bases not matched to a gene: 12. The CDR3 sequence is 16 residues long. CDR1 is MNHEY and CDR2 is SMNVEV in the germline V gene (reference sequence). The chain's CDR3 is CASSLMGGRGLREQFF. CDR3 sequence (DNA): TGTGCCAGCAGTTTAATGGGCGGGAGGGGATTACGGGAGCAGTTCTTC.

The chain joins TRBV4-3 to TRBJ1-2, with a tentative D call TRBD1 (5 bases). V was clipped by 0 bases and J by 7 bases, with 15 bases between them. The CDR3 contains 15 residues. Germline CDR1 is LGHNA and CDR2 is YSLEER. In nucleotides, the CDR3 is TGCGCCAGCAGCCAAGATATGGGGGGAATTGGTGGCTACACCTTC. Its translation is CASSQDMGGIGGYTF.